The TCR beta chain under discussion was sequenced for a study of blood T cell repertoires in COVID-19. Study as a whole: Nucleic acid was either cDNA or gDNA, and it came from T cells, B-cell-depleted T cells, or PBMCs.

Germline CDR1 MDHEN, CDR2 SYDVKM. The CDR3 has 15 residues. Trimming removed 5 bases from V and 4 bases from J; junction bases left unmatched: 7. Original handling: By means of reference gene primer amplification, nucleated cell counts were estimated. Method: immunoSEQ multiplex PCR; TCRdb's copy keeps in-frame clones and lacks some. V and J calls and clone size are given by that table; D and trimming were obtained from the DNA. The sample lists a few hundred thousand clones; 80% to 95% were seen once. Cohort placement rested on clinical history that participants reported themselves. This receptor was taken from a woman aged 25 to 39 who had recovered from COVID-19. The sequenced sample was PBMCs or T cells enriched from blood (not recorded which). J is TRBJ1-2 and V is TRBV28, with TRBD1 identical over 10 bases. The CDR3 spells CASSLGQGFTYGYTF. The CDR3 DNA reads TGTGCCAGCAGTCTGGGACAGGGGTTTACCTATGGCTACACCTTC.